What follows are 18 T cell receptor beta chains derived from one specimen sequenced in a study of shared clonotypes between healthy human individuals. The assay was immunoSEQ multiplex PCR, and TCRdb's table has in-frame clones only and misses some. The data contain over 1.5 million clones, 95% to 99% of them seen just once; the ten biggest clones take up approximately 0.45%. The sample consisted of naive CD4+ T cells sorted from blood. Documented subset: CD45RA+ positively selected. The receptor source for this set is a man between 25 and 39 years old in good health.

V gene TRBV7-2 combines with J gene TRBJ2-7; 7 nucleotides agree with TRBD2. CDR1 and CDR2 from the germline V gene are SGHTA and FQGNSA. This CDR3 is built from 15 residues. J gave up 4 bases and V 4 bases, and 10 bases lay outside the gene matches. CDR3 DNA: TGTGCCAGCAGCTCCTCCGGGACTAAGGTTTACGAGCAGTACTTC. Its protein product is CASSSSGTKVYEQYF. Together with reference TRBV7-2 and TRBJ2-7, the CDR3 gives the full variable domain: GAGVSQSPSNKVTEKGKDVELRCDPISGHTALYWYRQSLGQGLEFLIYFQGNSAPDKSGLPSDRFSAERTGGSVSTLTIQRTQQEDSAVYLCASSSSGTKVYEQYFGPGTRLTVT.

The chain has TRBV6-6 and TRBJ2-5; D remains ambiguous. Trimming took off 5 bases at V and 2 bases at J, with 12 bases between the two ends. Germline lookup yields CDR1 MNHNY and CDR2 SVGAGI (reference sequence). The CDR3 is 14 residues long. As DNA, the CDR3 is TGTGCCAGCAGTAGCACAGTTCCGCAAGAGACCCAGTACTTC. Residues: CASSSTVPQETQYF.

The rearrangement uses TRBV5-1 and TRBJ2-3; D not resolved. Trimming removed 6 bases at V and 0 bases at J, with 17 bases between. The germline V gene has CDR1 SGHRS and CDR2 YFSETQ. The CDR3 is 16 amino acids. CDR3 sequence reads: CASTATRATSTDTQYF. The CDR3 bases are TGCGCCAGCACAGCTACACGGGCAACTAGCACAGATACGCAGTATTTT.

Remarks on this clone: In the same sample, other DNA sequences code for this CDR3. The rearrangement joins TRBV18 to TRBJ1-4; D is uncertain. This CDR3 has 12 residues. The germline V and J ends were trimmed by 0 bases and 4 bases, with 0 bases remaining between them. Germline V CDR1 and CDR2: KGHSH, LQKENI. The CDR3 region has the DNA TGTGCCAGCTCACCACCTAATGAAAAACTGTTTTTT. Translation: CASSPPNEKLFF.

The V gene is TRBV27, the J gene TRBJ1-1, with 8 bases matching TRBD1. Germline CDR1 MNHEY, CDR2 SMNVEV (reference sequence). The CDR3 extends over 17 amino acids. Trimming at V came to 3 bases and at J to 5 bases, leaving 14 bases not matched to a gene. The CDR3 DNA follows: TGTGCCAGCAGTTTCGTTTCATTCCGCGACAGGGGAACTGAAGCTTTCTTT. It yields the protein CASSFVSFRDRGTEAFF.

The J gene is TRBJ1-2, the V gene TRBV27; D is unresolved. In germline, CDR1 is MNHEY, CDR2 SMNVEV (reference sequence). This CDR3 region has 13 residues. Trimming stripped 5 bases from V and 2 bases from J, with 9 bases between. The CDR3 DNA follows: TGTGCCAGCAGTAGAATGGCGAACTATGGCTACACCTTC. This encodes CASSRMANYGYTF.

As concerns this clone: Other nucleotide sequences in the sample specify the same CDR3. The chain carries TRBV2 and TRBJ2-5; unclear D gene. From germline, CDR1 is SNHLY and CDR2 FYNNEI. The CDR3 is 12 residues long. Trimming removed 4 bases from V and 1 base from J, with 4 bases in between. CDR3 in DNA: TGTGCCAGCAGTGTAGTCCAAGAGACCCAGTACTTC. Translation gives CASSVVQETQYF.

This clone appeared a single time. The rearrangement joins TRBV27 to TRBJ2-1, with 10 nucleotides matching TRBD2. Germline V gene sequence: CDR1 MNHEY, CDR2 SMNVEV (reference sequence). The CDR3 covers 16 residues. The junction had 7 bases not matched to a gene; V was cut back by 5 bases and J by 3 bases. For the CDR3, the DNA is TGTGCCAGCAGTCTCGGGCTAGCGGGAGTCTACAATGAGCAGTTCTTC. Translating it yields CASSLGLAGVYNEQFF.

This chain links TRBV5-6 with TRBJ1-3; no reliable D call. Germline CDR1 reads SGHDT; CDR2 reads YYEEEE. V was trimmed by 3 bases and J by 0 bases, leaving 10 bases between them. The CDR3 consists of 15 residues. CDR3 region: CASSYPQFSGNTIYF. The CDR3 DNA is TGTGCCAGCAGCTATCCTCAGTTCTCTGGAAACACCATATATTTT.

The gene calls are TRBV20-1 and TRBJ2-7, with D perhaps TRBD1 or TRBD2 (6 bases each). This CDR3 region has 11 residues. From germline, CDR1 is DFQATT and CDR2 SNEGSKA (reference sequence). Trimming left V 3 bases short and J 9 bases short, with 12 bases between. The CDR3 sequence: CSARSGAGQYF. Here the CDR3 DNA reads TGCAGTGCTAGGTCGGGGGCAGGGCAGTACTTC.

As concerns this clone: Other nucleotide sequences from this sample produce the same CDR3. This rearrangement joins TRBV28 to TRBJ1-1, with D unclear. The germline V gene has CDR1 MDHEN and CDR2 SYDVKM. Trimming removed 4 bases at V and 4 bases at J, with 4 bases between. This CDR3 contains 11 residues. The CDR3 region has the DNA TGTGCCAGCAGTTCGTTCACTGAAGCTTTCTTT. Its translation: CASSSFTEAFF.

V is TRBV5-1 and J is TRBJ1-4, with 8 bases lining up with TRBD1. In germline, CDR1 is SGHRS, CDR2 YFSETQ. V trimming: 4 bases; J trimming: 5 bases; junction bases outside the gene matches: 13. The length of the CDR3 is 17 residues. Here the CDR3 reads CASSHGQGGDFNEKLFF. The CDR3 region has the DNA TGCGCCAGCAGCCACGGACAGGGCGGAGATTTCAATGAAAAACTGTTTTTT.

The rearrangement links TRBV6-5 to TRBJ1-4; D unresolved. V was trimmed by 2 bases and J by 6 bases, leaving 16 bases between them. Germline assignment: CDR1 MNHEY and CDR2 SVGAGI. The length of the CDR3 is 16 residues. The CDR3 coding sequence is TGTGCCAGCAGTTACACCCCGGGGTCGATCGATGAAAAACTGTTTTTT. Translating gives CASSYTPGSIDEKLFF.

The chain recombines TRBV5-1 with TRBJ1-2; a possible D gene is TRBD1 (6 bases). Trimming took 6 bases from V and 1 from J, leaving 16 bases between them. This CDR3 is built from 15 residues. CDR1 SGHRS and CDR2 YFSETQ come from the germline V gene. The CDR3 sequence is CASTPGATNNYGYTF. The CDR3 nucleotides are TGCGCCAGCACCCCGGGGGCTACAAATAACTATGGCTACACCTTC.

The chain links TRBV2 to TRBJ2-7, with D perhaps matching TRBD1 (6 bases). The CDR3 length is 15 residues. Germline CDR1 SNHLY, CDR2 FYNNEI. The ends were cut back, 6 bases at V and 2 bases at J, with 17 bases in the middle. The CDR3 DNA sequence: TGTGCCAGCAGAGAGCAGGGGATTCTAACCTACGAGCAGTACTTC. Translated, it gives CASREQGILTYEQYF. The variable domain in full, completed from reference TRBV2 and TRBJ2-7, reads EPEVTQTPSHQVTQMGQEVILRCVPISNHLYFYWYRQILGQKVEFLVSFYNNEISEKSEIFDDQFSVERPDGSNFTLKIRSTKLEDSAMYFCASREQGILTYEQYFGPGTRLTVT.

The rearrangement joins TRBV19 to TRBJ2-5; no reliable D call. The CDR3 runs to 15 residues. Per the germline V gene, CDR1 is LNHDA and CDR2 is SQIVND (reference sequence). V lost 10 bases to trimming and J lost 2 bases, with 20 bases between them. As DNA, the CDR3 is TGTGCCACGACTGTCACGGGCCGAACACAAGAGACCCAGTACTTC. Amino acids: CATTVTGRTQETQYF. Complete variable domain (other parts from reference TRBV19 and TRBJ2-5): DGGITQSPKYLFRKEGQNVTLSCEQNLNHDAMYWYRQDPGQGLRLIYYSQIVNDFQKGDIAEGYSVSREKKESFPLTVTSAQKNPTAFYLCATTVTGRTQETQYFGPGTRLLVL.

CDR3 in DNA: TGTGCCATCAGTGCTCAGGTGGGCTACAATGAGCAGTTCTTC. It specifies CAISAQVGYNEQFF. The V and J genes are TRBV10-3 and TRBJ2-1; D unclear. CDR3 length: 14 residues. In germline, CDR1 is ENHRY, CDR2 SYGVKD. V lost 4 bases to trimming and J lost 3 bases, with 10 bases between them.

DNA for the CDR3: TGTGCCAGCAGCTTGACCCCGGGGGAGCGGGAGTTTGAGCAGTACTTC. Translation: CASSLTPGEREFEQYF. The chain combines TRBV5-4 with TRBJ2-7; 8 bases align to TRBD2. Germline CDR1 and CDR2: SGHNT and YYREEE (reference sequence). The junction had 13 bases not matched to a gene; V was cut back by 1 base and J by 7 bases. This CDR3 comprises 16 residues.